A selection of T cell receptor beta chains follows, all from one sample in a study of blood T cell repertoires in COVID-19. Libraries were prepared by immunoSEQ multiplex PCR; TCRdb keeps only in-frame clonotypes and omits some of them. In the table there are 150,000 to 200,000 clones, approximately 86% of which are singletons. Sequenced sample: peripheral blood. The receptors here all came from a woman aged 60-75 years who had recovered from COVID-19. CDR3s include the opening cysteine and the closing phenylalanine or tryptophan. Each record gives: clone size, V gene, J gene, D gene, CDR3 length, CDR3 protein, CDR3 DNA. A D gene is named only where the DNA matches it firmly. The size entry is marked missing in some rows and otherwise reads once, few, many or a size class.

.	TRBV19	TRBJ1-5	TRBD1	15	CASSIGGGQNQPQHF	TGTGCCAGTAGTATAGGTGGGGGACAGAATCAGCCCCAGCATTTT
.	TRBV4-3	TRBJ1-3	TRBD1	16	CASSQGDRAAGNTIYF	TGCGCCAGCAGCCAGGGGGACAGGGCTGCTGGAAACACCATATATTTT
few	TRBV27	TRBJ2-7	.	14	CASSLFAGGYEQYF	TGTGCCAGCAGTTTATTCGCAGGAGGCTACGAGCAGTACTTC
.	TRBV14	TRBJ2-7	.	14	CASSQDVGAYEQYF	TGTGCCAGCAGCCAAGACGTTGGAGCCTACGAGCAGTACTTC
.	TRBV7-6	TRBJ2-3	.	16	CASSPGQTSSGDTQYF	TGTGCCAGCAGCCCGGGACAGACTAGTTCAGGGGATACGCAGTATTTT
.	TRBV7-2	TRBJ1-4	.	15	CASSLQGSHNEKLFF	TGTGCCAGCAGCTTACAGGGGTCCCATAATGAAAAACTGTTTTTT
.	TRBV7-8	TRBJ1-5	.	15	CASRQSGLSNQPQHF	TGTGCCAGCAGACAGTCGGGACTTAGCAATCAGCCCCAGCATTTT
.	TRBV7-7	TRBJ2-2	.	14	CASSLGTNTGELFF	TGTGCCAGCAGCTTGGGGACAAACACCGGGGAGCTGTTTTTT
.	TRBV7-8	TRBJ1-2	TRBD1	14	CASSFPGTGDGYTF	TGTGCCAGCAGCTTTCCCGGGACAGGGGACGGCTACACCTTC
.	TRBV7-2	TRBJ2-1	.	16	CASSPEPGGSYNEQFF	TGTGCCAGCAGCCCAGAGCCAGGGGGGTCCTACAATGAGCAGTTCTTC
.	TRBV4-3	TRBJ2-2	.	13	CASSLSNTGELFF	TGCGCCAGCAGCCTTAGTAACACCGGGGAGCTGTTTTTT
.	TRBV10-1	TRBJ2-1	.	13	CASTRELDNEQFF	TGCGCCAGCACCCGGGAGTTGGACAATGAGCAGTTCTTC
.	TRBV11-3	TRBJ2-3	.	14	CASSLVPSSDTQYF	TGTGCCAGCAGCTTAGTTCCTAGTTCGGATACGCAGTATTTT
.	TRBV10-3	TRBJ2-7	TRBD1	15	CAISGPTGGSFEQYF	TGTGCCATCAGTGGGCCTACAGGGGGATCGTTCGAGCAGTACTTC
once	TRBV28	TRBJ2-1	.	15	CASSFMGLLYNEQFF	TGTGCCAGCAGTTTTATGGGACTCCTTTACAATGAGCAGTTCTTC
once	TRBV6-2/TRBV6-3	TRBJ1-3	TRBD1	19	CASSFRDRGIRRSGNTIYF	TGTGCCAGCAGTTTCCGGGACAGGGGGATAAGACGCTCTGGAAACACCATATATTTT
.	TRBV6-2/TRBV6-3	TRBJ1-2	.	15	CASSSTSTAGYGYTF	TGTGCCAGCAGTTCCACTTCGACAGCCGGCTATGGCTACACCTTC
.	TRBV6-5	TRBJ2-5	.	14	CASTFRGPQETQYF	TGTGCCAGTACCTTCAGGGGTCCCCAAGAGACCCAGTACTTC
once	TRBV2	TRBJ2-7	TRBD2	16	CASSGTSGGSSYEQYF	TGTGCCAGCAGTGGTACTAGCGGGGGGAGCTCCTACGAGCAGTACTTC
.	TRBV7-2	TRBJ2-2	TRBD1	14	CASSRDRTRGELFF	TGTGCCAGCAGTAGGGACAGGACTCGCGGGGAGCTGTTTTTT
.	TRBV7-9	TRBJ2-1	TRBD1	13	CASSATGGGEQFF	TGTGCCAGCAGCGCGACAGGGGGCGGTGAGCAGTTCTTC
few	TRBV19	TRBJ1-1	.	15	CASIAPRQGYAEAFF	TGTGCCAGTATCGCCCCCCGGCAGGGTTATGCTGAAGCTTTCTTT
.	TRBV4-1	TRBJ2-7	.	13	CASKSLPSDEQYF	TGCGCCAGCAAGTCGCTTCCTAGCGACGAGCAGTACTTC
once	TRBV28	TRBJ1-2	.	13	CASSFNTDYGYTF	TGTGCCAGCAGTTTTAATACAGACTATGGCTACACCTTC
.	TRBV7-2	TRBJ1-4	.	13	CASSSPGKEKLFF	TGTGCCAGCAGCTCCCCAGGGAAAGAAAAACTGTTTTTT
few	TRBV7-8	TRBJ1-4	.	15	CASSLGDTWGEKLFF	TGTGCCAGCAGCTTAGGGGACACATGGGGGGAAAAACTGTTTTTT
.	TRBV21-1	TRBJ1-2	.	15	CASSKARRDNYGYTF	TGTGCCAGCAGCAAAGCTCGCAGGGATAACTATGGCTACACCTTC
.	TRBV30	TRBJ2-7	.	13	CAWAKLGRDEQYF	TGTGCCTGGGCTAAACTGGGCAGGGACGAGCAGTACTTC
.	TRBV5-1	TRBJ2-2	TRBD1	16	CASSFSGTGSTGELFF	TGCGCCAGCAGCTTTTCCGGGACAGGGTCCACCGGGGAGCTGTTTTTT
.	TRBV5-1	TRBJ2-1	.	15	CASSLAASDYNEQFF	TGCGCCAGCAGCTTGGCAGCTAGCGACTACAATGAGCAGTTCTTC
.	TRBV7-2	TRBJ2-3	.	15	CASSSLRDRTDTQYF	TGTGCCAGCAGCTCGCTGAGGGATAGGACAGATACGCAGTATTTT
.	TRBV19	TRBJ2-7	TRBD2	16	CASSIRTSVNSYEQYF	TGTGCCAGTAGTATAAGGACTAGCGTAAACTCCTACGAGCAGTACTTC
.	TRBV21-1	TRBJ1-4	.	19	CASSTRSRQRNATNEKLFF	TGTGCCAGCAGCACGCGGAGTCGACAGAGAAATGCAACTAATGAAAAACTGTTTTTT
.	TRBV7-9	TRBJ2-4	.	16	CASSLQGTIAKNIQYF	TGTGCCAGCAGCTTACAGGGGACAATAGCCAAAAACATTCAGTACTTC
.	TRBV29-1	TRBJ1-1	.	15	CSVEPSLLRDTEAFF	TGCAGCGTTGAGCCCTCCCTTCTCCGCGACACTGAAGCTTTCTTT
.	TRBV7-9	TRBJ2-5	.	13	CASSAGIQETQYF	TGTGCCAGCAGTGCCGGGATCCAAGAGACCCAGTACTTC